This T cell receptor (beta chain) emerged from a study of cytomegalovirus exposure and HLA in healthy donors. Per germline, CDR1 MNHNY and CDR2 SVGAGI (reference sequence). CDR3 length equals 14 residues. V lost 4 bases and J lost 1, with 10 bases in between. PCR primers comprised 60 Vbeta and 13 Jbeta primers. The repertoire was sequenced with immunoSEQ multiplex PCR; TCRdb's copy has only in-frame clones and lacks some. The sample has roughly 87,000 clones, 70% to 75% seen once. As concerns this clone: The target antigen is unknown.

Study-wide results and limits: CMV serostatus stood as the only immune exposure information on hand. Per a later analysis, fewer than 20,000 TCR beta sequences showed association with HLA alleles at 0.05 false discovery rate. Analysis was carried out at a later point, and it linked a missense DCLRE1C variant to TCR beta V- and J-gene trimming. Among donors in an Asian-associated ancestry cluster, a later analysis reportedly found fewer N-insertions than the roughly 700-donor mean.

The sample comprised PBMCs. This sequence originates from a man between 60 and 70 years old in good health and CMV-seronegative. V and J are TRBV6-6 and TRBJ2-5; weak D call: TRBD1 (6 bases). CDR3 sequence (DNA): TGTGCCAGCAGTTTTACAGGGCTCCAAGAGACCCAGTACTTC. Protein sequence: CASSFTGLQETQYF.